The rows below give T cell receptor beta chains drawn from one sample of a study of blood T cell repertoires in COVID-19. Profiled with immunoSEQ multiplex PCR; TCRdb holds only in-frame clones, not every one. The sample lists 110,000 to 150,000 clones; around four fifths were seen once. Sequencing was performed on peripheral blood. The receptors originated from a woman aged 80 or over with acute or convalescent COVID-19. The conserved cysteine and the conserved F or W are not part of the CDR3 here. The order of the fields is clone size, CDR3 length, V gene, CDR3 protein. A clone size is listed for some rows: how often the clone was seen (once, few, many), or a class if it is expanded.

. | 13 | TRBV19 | ASSILQGSGYGYT
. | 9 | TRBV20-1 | SGAQGYGYT
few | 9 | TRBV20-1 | SAGAGAGYT
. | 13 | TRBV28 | ASSSPGIYNSPLH
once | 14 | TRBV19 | ASSISSGGIPNGYT
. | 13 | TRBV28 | ASSPVLLSTGELF
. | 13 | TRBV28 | ASSPTASFQETQY
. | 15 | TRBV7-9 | ASSTGQGVSPNYEQY
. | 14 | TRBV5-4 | ASSSGGRSVYNEQF
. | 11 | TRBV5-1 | ASSLNRGNEQF
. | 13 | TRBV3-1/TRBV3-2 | ASSLRGTPPEKLF
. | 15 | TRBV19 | ASSPTLAYSSYNEQF
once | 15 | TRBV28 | ASSKTWTGRIAGELF
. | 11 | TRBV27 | ARYRGGTDTQY
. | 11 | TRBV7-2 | ASSQALRQPQH
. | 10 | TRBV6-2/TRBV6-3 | ASSRGPTEAF
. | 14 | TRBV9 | ASSDPRGGGANIQY
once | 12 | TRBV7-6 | ASSPRFSGNTIY
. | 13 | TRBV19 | ASSVDRDRGYGYT
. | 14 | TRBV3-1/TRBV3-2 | ASSQDLWDRSYEQY
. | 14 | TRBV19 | ASSTKPWDNSYEQY
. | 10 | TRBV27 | ASSPTGVEQY
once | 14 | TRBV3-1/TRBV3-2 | ASSQDLRTWDSPLH
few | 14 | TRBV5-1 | ASSSVGQVIDYGYT
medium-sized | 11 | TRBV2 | ASMPSGRNEQY
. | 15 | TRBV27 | ASTFAPRPPGGDTQY
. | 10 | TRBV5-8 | ASRVGAQAMF
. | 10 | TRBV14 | ASSKGNGELF
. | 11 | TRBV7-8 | ASSLAPGYGYT
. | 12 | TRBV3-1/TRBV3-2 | ASSQPGSLYGYT
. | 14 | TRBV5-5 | ASSSGGRSSGNTIY
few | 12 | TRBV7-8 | ASSKGANTGELF
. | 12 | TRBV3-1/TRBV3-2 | ASSHGTGGTEAF
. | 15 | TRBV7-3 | ASSLIPAAGLYNEQF
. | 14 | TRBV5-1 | ASSGQGQGASYEQY
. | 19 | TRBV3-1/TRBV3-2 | ASSQVAGTSLNHLHTDTQY
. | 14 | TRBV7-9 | ASSSRGGFSYNEQF
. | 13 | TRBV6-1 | ASSEYEAVSEKLF
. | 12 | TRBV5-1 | ASSLEGTQWGYT
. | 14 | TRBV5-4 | ASSVPGTAPKGGYT